A selection of T cell receptor beta chains follows, all from one sample in a study of blood T cells in healthy people across ages. TCRdb re-analysed the 5' RACE reads in MiXCR, keeping a single row per CDR3 protein. The table has 1.5 million to 2 million distinct CDR3 sequences, 40% to 55% seen once; the top ten hold 2% to 2.5%. Input material: blood. All receptors come from a woman in her thirties or forties in good health. Each CDR3 is given with its conserved first and last residue. A D gene is named only where the DNA matches it firmly. Expanded clones are given a class, and other clones once, few, many or no size at all.

.,TRBV20-1,.,TRBJ1-2,13,TGCAGTGCTAGAGGCGGCTTTGGACGTGGCTACACCTTC,CSARGGFGRGYTF
.,TRBV20-1,.,TRBJ2-7,15,TGCAGTGCTAGAGATGAAGGGGCGCGGGTCAACGAGCAGTACTTC,CSARDEGARVNEQYF
.,TRBV7-2,.,TRBJ2-3,12,TGTGCCAGCAGCGGGACATCCGATACGCAGTATTTT,CASSGTSDTQYF
few,TRBV14,.,TRBJ2-1,17,TGTGCCAGCAGCCAAGATACCGGACAGCGCTCCTACAATGAGCAGTTCTTC,CASSQDTGQRSYNEQFF
few,TRBV20-1,.,TRBJ2-3,12,TGCAGTGCCGCGCGGGGTTCGGATACGCAGTATTTT,CSAARGSDTQYF
.,TRBV6-2/TRBV6-3,.,TRBJ2-1,15,TGTGCCAGCACTCCGGCTGGGTTGGTATGGCATGAGCAGTTCTTC,CASTPAGLVWHEQFF
.,TRBV5-4,.,TRBJ1-2,14,TGTGCCAGCAGTTGGGACCGGCCGGCGGTAGGCTACACCTTC,CASSWDRPAVGYTF
.,TRBV4-2,.,TRBJ2-5,19,TGTGCCAGCAGCCAAGATCTCCCCGGGGGTGGGGGGCCCCAAGAGACCCAGTACTTC,CASSQDLPGGGGPQETQYF
.,TRBV7-2,.,TRBJ2-1,15,TGTGCCAGCAGCTTAGCGGGAACAGTTAACAATGAGCAGTTCTTC,CASSLAGTVNNEQFF
few,TRBV6-5,TRBD1,TRBJ2-1,14,TGTGCCAGCAGTTCGGGACAGGGTAGTGATGAGCAGTTCTTC,CASSSGQGSDEQFF
.,TRBV11-1,.,TRBJ2-6,19,TGTGCCAGCAGCTTAACGGGTTCGGGGGTAGGGTCCGGGGCCAACGTCCTGACTTTC,CASSLTGSGVGSGANVLTF
.,TRBV6-2/TRBV6-3,TRBD2,TRBJ2-3,14,TGTGCCAGCGGTCCTAGCGGGAAATCAGATACGCAGTATTTT,CASGPSGKSDTQYF
few,TRBV7-2,.,TRBJ1-4,12,TGTGCCAGCAGCTCATGGCAGGAAAAACTGTTTTTT,CASSSWQEKLFF
few,TRBV29-1,TRBD1,TRBJ2-7,13,TGCAGCGTTGGGCAGGGACAGATTTACGAGCAGTACTTC,CSVGQGQIYEQYF
.,TRBV27,TRBD1,TRBJ1-2,16,TGTGCCAGCAGTCCGCGGACAGGGGGGTATTCCTATGGCTACACCTTC,CASSPRTGGYSYGYTF
few,TRBV7-9,.,TRBJ1-6,11,TGTGCCAGCAGCTCCAACGCACCCCTCCACTTT,CASSSNAPLHF
.,TRBV4-2,.,TRBJ1-2,16,TGTGCCAGCAGCCAAGATCTGGCAGGGTCTAGCTATGGCTACACCTTC,CASSQDLAGSSYGYTF
.,TRBV5-5,TRBD2,TRBJ2-1,15,TGTGCCAGCAGCGGGGAGGGACTAGGATACAATGAGCAGTTCTTC,CASSGEGLGYNEQFF
.,TRBV15,.,TRBJ1-5,15,TGTGCCACCAGCAAGAACGGGAAAGGTGGTCAGCCCCAGCATTTT,CATSKNGKGGQPQHF
.,TRBV27,.,TRBJ1-2,14,TGTGCCAGCAGTTTCATGGGGGGAAACTATGGCTACACCTTC,CASSFMGGNYGYTF
.,TRBV4-2,TRBD1,TRBJ1-5,16,TGTGCCAGCAGCCAAGTGCGGGACAGGGGTTTTCAGCCCCAGCATTTT,CASSQVRDRGFQPQHF
once,TRBV20-1,TRBD1,TRBJ1-5,14,TGCAGTGCTGGAGGGACAGGGGGCAATCAGCCCCAGCATTTT,CSAGGTGGNQPQHF
.,TRBV5-6,TRBD1,TRBJ2-1,16,TGTGCCAGCAGCGGTACTCCGGGACAGGGAAGGAATGAGCAGTTCTTC,CASSGTPGQGRNEQFF
.,TRBV7-9,.,TRBJ2-3,14,TGTGCCAGCAGCCGCGGACGAGCAGCTGATACGCAGTATTTT,CASSRGRAADTQYF
.,TRBV5-1,TRBD1,TRBJ1-1,13,TGCGCCAGCGGGACAGGGAGGAACACTGAAGCTTTCTTT,CASGTGRNTEAFF
.,TRBV5-4,.,TRBJ1-1,12,TGTGCCAGCAGTGCCGGGGGAGCTGAAGCTTTCTTT,CASSAGGAEAFF
.,TRBV9,TRBD2,TRBJ2-3,17,TGTGCCAGCAGCGTCGGTTTGCGGGGGGGCAGGGCAGATACGCAGTATTTT,CASSVGLRGGRADTQYF
.,TRBV7-2,.,TRBJ1-2,12,TGTGCCAGCAGCTTAAATGGTCAGGGCTACACCTTC,CASSLNGQGYTF
few,TRBV4-2,.,TRBJ2-3,15,TGTGCCAGCAGCCAGGCGCGGCCTCTCACAGATACGCAGTATTTT,CASSQARPLTDTQYF
.,TRBV2,TRBD1,TRBJ1-2,13,TGTGCCACCGGACAGGAGGGTTTCTATGGCTACACCTTC,CATGQEGFYGYTF
.,TRBV20-1,.,TRBJ1-1,14,TGCAGTGCAGAGACGGGGGGATCTACCACTGAAGCTTTCTTT,CSAETGGSTTEAFF
.,TRBV4-3,.,TRBJ1-1,14,TGCGCCAGCAGCCAAGATCGGGCACAGACTGAAGCTTTCTTT,CASSQDRAQTEAFF
.,TRBV4-3,.,TRBJ1-6,15,TGCGCCAGCAGCCAAGATAGGGACATCTTAACACCCCTCCACTTT,CASSQDRDILTPLHF
.,TRBV7-9,.,TRBJ2-3,17,TGTGCCAGCAGCCCCAGGGGCGTCTCTTCCTCCACAGATACGCAGTATTTT,CASSPRGVSSSTDTQYF
few,TRBV27,.,TRBJ1-2,13,TGTGCCAGCAGTTTAAGTAAAAACTATGGCTACACCTTC,CASSLSKNYGYTF
.,TRBV7-6,.,TRBJ1-5,14,TGTGCCAGCAGCTTAGCGTTAGAAGGGCAGCCCCAGCATTTT,CASSLALEGQPQHF
.,TRBV9,TRBD1,TRBJ2-5,15,TGTGCCAGCAGCGTCGTGGGACAGGTTGGGGAGACCCAGTACTTC,CASSVVGQVGETQYF
.,TRBV10-3,TRBD2,TRBJ2-1,13,TGTGCCATCATGAAGCGGGGGGGCCATGAGCAGTTCTTC,CAIMKRGGHEQFF
.,TRBV29-1,TRBD1,TRBJ1-2,10,TGCAGCGTAGATTTACAGGGGCACACCTTC,CSVDLQGHTF
few,TRBV5-1,TRBD2,TRBJ2-7,15,TGCGCCAGCAGTCCAAAGCGGGGGGCCTCCTACGAGCAGTACTTC,CASSPKRGASYEQYF
.,TRBV28,.,TRBJ2-4,18,TGTGCCAGCACCACTTTGGGGGAGGTTAGGAGTGCCAAAAACATTCAGTACTTC,CASTTLGEVRSAKNIQYF
.,TRBV6-5,TRBD2,TRBJ2-3,16,TGTGCCAGCAGTTACGGTAGCGGGGGATACACAGATACGCAGTATTTT,CASSYGSGGYTDTQYF
.,TRBV3-1,TRBD2,TRBJ2-1,16,TGTGCCAGCAGCCCACGGGGGGACGGTCCCTACAATGAGCAGTTCTTC,CASSPRGDGPYNEQFF
.,TRBV11-2,TRBD1,TRBJ2-6,17,TGTGCCAGCAGCTATGGACAGGGAAGCTCTGGGGCCAACGTCCTGACTTTC,CASSYGQGSSGANVLTF
.,TRBV7-2,.,TRBJ1-2,13,TGTGCCAGCAGCTCGAGGGGAGGGGAAGGCTACACCTTC,CASSSRGGEGYTF
.,TRBV3-1,.,TRBJ1-4,15,TGTGCCAGCAGCCAAGCAGGGCCGGGCTCCGAAAAACTGTTTTTT,CASSQAGPGSEKLFF
.,TRBV20-1,.,TRBJ2-5,15,TGCAGTGCTCAACCCCGGACAGAGTACCAAGAGACCCAGTACTTC,CSAQPRTEYQETQYF
.,TRBV28,TRBD1,TRBJ1-6,15,TGTGCCAGCAGAGGATCGGGACAGGGTTATTCACCCCTCCACTTT,CASRGSGQGYSPLHF
.,TRBV20-1,TRBD2,TRBJ2-3,16,TGCAGTGCTAGTGGGCGGGGGGGCCAAATTTCCGATACGCAGTATTTT,CSASGRGGQISDTQYF